The rows below give T cell receptor beta chains drawn from one sample of a study of regulatory T cells in long-lasting Graves disease. TCRdb used MiXCR to reprocess the multiplex PCR reads, holding one entry per CDR3 protein. The sample holds around 450,000 distinct CDR3 sequences, about 15% seen once. The same data also contributed to another study, on T cells in Graves' hyperthyroidism and ophthalmopathy.

Sequences were derived from peripheral blood mononuclear cells (PBMCs), sampled at new diagnosis, from a patient treated with antithyroid drugs. Receptors originate from a woman aged 40 to 50 with Graves disease. CDR3s include the opening cysteine and the closing phenylalanine or tryptophan. A D gene is named only where the DNA matches it firmly. Size tells how often a clone was seen (once, few, many) or the class of an expanded clone, and some rows leave it out.

J gene: TRBJ2-2
clone size: few
V gene: TRBV18
D gene: .
CDR3 protein: CASSPKANTGELFF
CDR3 DNA: TGTGCCAGCTCACCAAAGGCCAACACCGGGGAGCTGTTTTTT

J gene: TRBJ2-3
clone size: many
V gene: TRBV2
D gene: TRBD1
CDR3 protein: CASSGQVTSTDTQYF
CDR3 DNA: TGTGCCAGCAGCGGACAGGTGACAAGCACAGATACGCAGTATTTT

J gene: TRBJ2-1
clone size: few
V gene: TRBV4-3
D gene: .
CDR3 protein: CASSQEPGLEQFF
CDR3 DNA: TGCGCCAGCAGCCAAGAGCCGGGTCTTGAGCAGTTCTTC

J gene: TRBJ1-3
clone size: few
V gene: TRBV10-2
D gene: .
CDR3 protein: CASSDRLPRASGNTIYF
CDR3 DNA: TGCGCCAGCAGTGACCGACTCCCGCGGGCCTCTGGAAACACCATATATTTT

J gene: TRBJ2-7
clone size: many
V gene: TRBV12-3/TRBV12-4
D gene: .
CDR3 protein: CASSTSTGSYEQYF
CDR3 DNA: TGTGCCAGCAGCACCTCTACAGGGTCCTACGAGCAGTACTTC

J gene: TRBJ2-2
clone size: .
V gene: TRBV19
D gene: TRBD2
CDR3 protein: CASSMLAGVTGELFF
CDR3 DNA: TGTGCCAGTAGTATGCTAGCGGGAGTCACCGGGGAGCTGTTTTTT

J gene: TRBJ2-7
clone size: .
V gene: TRBV20-1
D gene: .
CDR3 protein: CSVGGSGEQYF
CDR3 DNA: TGCAGTGTAGGAGGGAGTGGCGAGCAGTACTTC

J gene: TRBJ1-1
clone size: many
V gene: TRBV19
D gene: .
CDR3 protein: CASSIETVVAEAFF
CDR3 DNA: TGTGCCAGTAGTATAGAGACAGTAGTCGCTGAAGCTTTCTTT

J gene: TRBJ2-2
clone size: few
V gene: TRBV9
D gene: .
CDR3 protein: CASSVGGRSNTGELFF
CDR3 DNA: TGTGCCAGCAGCGTAGGAGGGAGGTCGAACACCGGGGAGCTGTTTTTT

J gene: TRBJ1-1
clone size: many
V gene: TRBV3-1
D gene: .
CDR3 protein: CASSQRGKRAEAFF
CDR3 DNA: TGTGCCAGCAGTCAAAGGGGTAAGAGGGCTGAAGCTTTCTTT

J gene: TRBJ1-4
clone size: .
V gene: TRBV27
D gene: .
CDR3 protein: CASSRGGKLFF
CDR3 DNA: TGTGCCAGCAGCCGGGGGGGAAAACTGTTTTTT

J gene: TRBJ2-4
clone size: few
V gene: TRBV29-1
D gene: .
CDR3 protein: CSVESGNGNIQYF
CDR3 DNA: TGCAGCGTTGAATCCGGGAACGGGAACATTCAGTACTTC

J gene: TRBJ1-2
clone size: many
V gene: TRBV28
D gene: .
CDR3 protein: CASNSGYGYTF
CDR3 DNA: TGTGCCAGCAACAGCGGGTATGGCTACACCTTC

J gene: TRBJ2-7
clone size: .
V gene: TRBV6-1
D gene: TRBD2
CDR3 protein: CASSPTSGVSYEQYF
CDR3 DNA: TGTGCCAGCAGCCCGACTAGCGGGGTATCCTACGAGCAGTACTTC

J gene: TRBJ2-2
clone size: few
V gene: TRBV12-3/TRBV12-4
D gene: .
CDR3 protein: CASSSKLNTGELFF
CDR3 DNA: TGTGCCAGCAGTTCAAAGCTGAACACCGGGGAGCTGTTTTTT

J gene: TRBJ2-3
clone size: many
V gene: TRBV18
D gene: .
CDR3 protein: CASSPGLSPRDTQYF
CDR3 DNA: TGTGCCAGCTCACCGGGACTGTCCCCTCGAGATACGCAGTATTTT

J gene: TRBJ2-1
clone size: few
V gene: TRBV19
D gene: .
CDR3 protein: CASSPVVYSYNEQFF
CDR3 DNA: TGTGCCAGTAGTCCCGTTGTCTACTCCTACAATGAGCAGTTCTTC

J gene: TRBJ1-2
clone size: many
V gene: TRBV30
D gene: TRBD1
CDR3 protein: CAWRDTGTAYGYTF
CDR3 DNA: TGTGCCTGGAGAGACACCGGGACAGCCTATGGCTACACCTTC

J gene: TRBJ2-5
clone size: many
V gene: TRBV9
D gene: TRBD2
CDR3 protein: CASSVGTSGRAGETQYF
CDR3 DNA: TGTGCCAGCAGCGTCGGGACTAGCGGGAGGGCCGGTGAGACCCAGTACTTC

J gene: TRBJ2-1
clone size: many
V gene: TRBV20-1
D gene: .
CDR3 protein: CSGKTNNEQFF
CDR3 DNA: TGCAGTGGGAAGACGAACAATGAGCAGTTCTTC

J gene: TRBJ2-7
clone size: many
V gene: TRBV5-5
D gene: .
CDR3 protein: CASEGVAYEQYF
CDR3 DNA: TGTGCCAGCGAGGGGGTTGCATACGAGCAGTACTTC

J gene: TRBJ2-7
clone size: many
V gene: TRBV29-1
D gene: TRBD2
CDR3 protein: CSVEGAGGLSYEQYF
CDR3 DNA: TGCAGCGTTGAAGGGGCGGGAGGCCTATCCTACGAGCAGTACTTC

J gene: TRBJ1-1
clone size: many
V gene: TRBV12-3/TRBV12-4
D gene: .
CDR3 protein: CASRPPGENTEAFF
CDR3 DNA: TGTGCCAGCAGGCCTCCAGGAGAGAACACTGAAGCTTTCTTT

J gene: TRBJ2-1
clone size: many
V gene: TRBV9
D gene: TRBD2
CDR3 protein: CASTKGSGDYNEQFF
CDR3 DNA: TGTGCCAGCACCAAGGGGAGCGGGGATTACAATGAGCAGTTCTTC

J gene: TRBJ2-3
clone size: .
V gene: TRBV19
D gene: .
CDR3 protein: CASSIVPGAVPDTQYF
CDR3 DNA: TGTGCCAGTAGTATAGTCCCAGGGGCCGTCCCAGATACGCAGTATTTT

J gene: TRBJ2-7
clone size: few
V gene: TRBV20-1
D gene: TRBD1
CDR3 protein: CSAWTGNEQYF
CDR3 DNA: TGCAGTGCTTGGACAGGGAACGAGCAGTACTTC

J gene: TRBJ2-7
clone size: .
V gene: TRBV7-8
D gene: .
CDR3 protein: CASSYFNEQYF
CDR3 DNA: TGTGCCAGCAGCTACTTCAACGAGCAGTACTTC

J gene: TRBJ1-2
clone size: many
V gene: TRBV3-1
D gene: TRBD1
CDR3 protein: CASSQGQGNGYTF
CDR3 DNA: TGTGCCAGCAGCCAAGGACAGGGGAATGGCTACACCTTC

J gene: TRBJ2-2
clone size: many
V gene: TRBV2
D gene: TRBD2
CDR3 protein: CASSGWGGPNTGELFF
CDR3 DNA: TGTGCCAGCAGTGGTTGGGGAGGGCCGAACACCGGGGAGCTGTTTTTT

J gene: TRBJ1-6
clone size: .
V gene: TRBV18
D gene: TRBD1
CDR3 protein: CASSPGTGTYNSPLHF
CDR3 DNA: TGTGCCAGCTCACCAGGGACAGGAACATATAATTCACCCCTCCACTTT

J gene: TRBJ2-5
clone size: many
V gene: TRBV12-3/TRBV12-4
D gene: TRBD1
CDR3 protein: CASSPGQEETQYF
CDR3 DNA: TGTGCCAGCAGTCCAGGACAGGAAGAGACCCAGTACTTC

J gene: TRBJ1-3
clone size: .
V gene: TRBV29-1
D gene: .
CDR3 protein: CSGPSCSGNTIYF
CDR3 DNA: TGCAGCGGACCATCTTGCTCTGGAAACACCATATATTTT

J gene: TRBJ2-7
clone size: few
V gene: TRBV13
D gene: .
CDR3 protein: CASSDTSSSYEQYF
CDR3 DNA: TGTGCCAGCAGCGACACCTCGAGCTCCTACGAGCAGTACTTC

J gene: TRBJ2-1
clone size: few
V gene: TRBV10-3
D gene: TRBD1
CDR3 protein: CAISDGQGAHNEQFF
CDR3 DNA: TGTGCCATCAGTGACGGACAGGGAGCCCACAATGAGCAGTTCTTC

J gene: TRBJ2-7
clone size: many
V gene: TRBV18
D gene: .
CDR3 protein: CASSPPSGRSRSYEQYF
CDR3 DNA: TGTGCCAGCTCACCACCCTCAGGCCGGAGCCGCTCCTACGAGCAGTACTTC

J gene: TRBJ1-1
clone size: few
V gene: TRBV12-3/TRBV12-4
D gene: .
CDR3 protein: CASSSRQIQMNTEAFF
CDR3 DNA: TGTGCCAGCAGTTCCCGACAGATACAAATGAACACTGAAGCTTTCTTT

J gene: TRBJ2-3
clone size: .
V gene: TRBV29-1
D gene: TRBD2
CDR3 protein: CSVETGGESTDTQYF
CDR3 DNA: TGCAGCGTTGAAACGGGAGGAGAAAGCACAGATACGCAGTATTTT

J gene: TRBJ1-5
clone size: .
V gene: TRBV2
D gene: TRBD1
CDR3 protein: CASRPGQNNQPQHF
CDR3 DNA: TGTGCCAGCAGGCCGGGACAGAACAATCAGCCCCAGCATTTT

J gene: TRBJ1-1
clone size: many
V gene: TRBV12-3/TRBV12-4
D gene: .
CDR3 protein: CASSYRGGTEAFF
CDR3 DNA: TGTGCCAGCAGTTATAGGGGTGGGACTGAAGCTTTCTTT

J gene: TRBJ1-3
clone size: few
V gene: TRBV6-1
D gene: .
CDR3 protein: CASSEVYHHTIYF
CDR3 DNA: TGTGCCAGCAGTGAAGTTTACCACCACACCATATATTTT

J gene: TRBJ2-7
clone size: many
V gene: TRBV30
D gene: TRBD1
CDR3 protein: CAWRVLGQGYEQYF
CDR3 DNA: TGTGCCTGGAGGGTCCTGGGACAGGGCTACGAGCAGTACTTC

J gene: TRBJ2-2
clone size: few
V gene: TRBV7-7
D gene: .
CDR3 protein: CAIYQAGELFF
CDR3 DNA: TGTGCTATCTACCAGGCCGGGGAGCTGTTTTTT

J gene: TRBJ1-1
clone size: many
V gene: TRBV12-3/TRBV12-4
D gene: .
CDR3 protein: CASSGPQLNTEAFF
CDR3 DNA: TGTGCCAGCAGTGGACCGCAGCTGAACACTGAAGCTTTCTTT

J gene: TRBJ2-1
clone size: few
V gene: TRBV6-2/TRBV6-3
D gene: TRBD2
CDR3 protein: CASNPWRVAGGHEQFF
CDR3 DNA: TGTGCCAGCAACCCATGGCGAGTAGCGGGAGGCCATGAGCAGTTCTTC

J gene: TRBJ2-4
clone size: many
V gene: TRBV11-3
D gene: .
CDR3 protein: CASSLFPQGIQYF
CDR3 DNA: TGTGCCAGCAGCTTATTCCCCCAGGGCATTCAGTACTTC

J gene: TRBJ2-7
clone size: many
V gene: TRBV7-9
D gene: .
CDR3 protein: CASSLDGFYEQYF
CDR3 DNA: TGTGCCAGCAGCCTAGATGGATTCTACGAGCAGTACTTC

J gene: TRBJ2-7
clone size: many
V gene: TRBV28
D gene: TRBD2
CDR3 protein: CASSFGLREGIIFYEQYF
CDR3 DNA: TGTGCCAGCAGTTTCGGTTTGCGGGAGGGCATAATTTTCTACGAGCAGTACTTC

J gene: TRBJ2-7
clone size: .
V gene: TRBV10-3
D gene: TRBD1
CDR3 protein: CAISGTGESSYEQYF
CDR3 DNA: TGTGCCATCAGTGGGACAGGGGAAAGCTCCTACGAGCAGTACTTC

J gene: TRBJ1-1
clone size: many
V gene: TRBV30
D gene: .
CDR3 protein: CAWSGGPDEAFF
CDR3 DNA: TGTGCCTGGAGTGGGGGGCCTGATGAAGCTTTCTTT

J gene: TRBJ2-7
clone size: many
V gene: TRBV10-2
D gene: .
CDR3 protein: CASRPGVSSYEQYF
CDR3 DNA: TGCGCCAGCAGGCCAGGGGTGAGCTCCTACGAGCAGTACTTC

J gene: TRBJ1-2
clone size: many
V gene: TRBV27
D gene: TRBD1
CDR3 protein: CASSQITGGDYGYTF
CDR3 DNA: TGTGCCAGCAGTCAGATAACAGGGGGGGACTATGGCTACACCTTC

J gene: TRBJ1-1
clone size: many
V gene: TRBV6-1
D gene: TRBD1
CDR3 protein: CASSTGGSAMNTEAFF
CDR3 DNA: TGTGCCAGCTCCACAGGGGGCTCGGCGATGAACACTGAAGCTTTCTTT

J gene: TRBJ2-1
clone size: .
V gene: TRBV11-2
D gene: TRBD2
CDR3 protein: CASSLLPGLAPEGYNEQFF
CDR3 DNA: TGTGCCAGCAGCTTACTTCCGGGACTAGCGCCCGAAGGGTACAATGAGCAGTTCTTC

J gene: TRBJ2-5
clone size: many
V gene: TRBV7-7
D gene: .
CDR3 protein: CASSLNPRETQYF
CDR3 DNA: TGTGCTAGCAGCTTGAATCCGCGAGAGACCCAGTACTTC

J gene: TRBJ2-2
clone size: few
V gene: TRBV28
D gene: TRBD2
CDR3 protein: CASRTSGRITGELFF
CDR3 DNA: TGTGCCAGCAGAACTAGCGGGAGGATCACCGGGGAGCTGTTTTTT

J gene: TRBJ1-2
clone size: .
V gene: TRBV4-2
D gene: .
CDR3 protein: CASSQASRADRSYGYTF
CDR3 DNA: TGTGCCAGCAGCCAAGCAAGCAGAGCGGACAGATCTTATGGCTACACCTTC

J gene: TRBJ2-7
clone size: many
V gene: TRBV6-1
D gene: .
CDR3 protein: CASSGGDSAYEQYF
CDR3 DNA: TGTGCCAGCAGTGGGGGGGACAGTGCCTACGAGCAGTACTTC

J gene: TRBJ2-3
clone size: .
V gene: TRBV11-3
D gene: TRBD2
CDR3 protein: CASSLAGLAGVTVTDTQYF
CDR3 DNA: TGTGCCAGCAGCTTAGCCGGACTAGCGGGAGTGACGGTTACAGATACGCAGTATTTT

J gene: TRBJ2-6
clone size: many
V gene: TRBV27
D gene: .
CDR3 protein: CASSLTSPLLSGANVLTF
CDR3 DNA: TGTGCCAGCAGTTTGACTAGTCCTTTACTCTCTGGGGCCAACGTCCTGACTTTC

J gene: TRBJ2-1
clone size: few
V gene: TRBV7-3
D gene: TRBD2
CDR3 protein: CASSSRGLTNGEQFF
CDR3 DNA: TGTGCCAGCAGCTCTAGGGGACTAACCAACGGAGAGCAGTTCTTC